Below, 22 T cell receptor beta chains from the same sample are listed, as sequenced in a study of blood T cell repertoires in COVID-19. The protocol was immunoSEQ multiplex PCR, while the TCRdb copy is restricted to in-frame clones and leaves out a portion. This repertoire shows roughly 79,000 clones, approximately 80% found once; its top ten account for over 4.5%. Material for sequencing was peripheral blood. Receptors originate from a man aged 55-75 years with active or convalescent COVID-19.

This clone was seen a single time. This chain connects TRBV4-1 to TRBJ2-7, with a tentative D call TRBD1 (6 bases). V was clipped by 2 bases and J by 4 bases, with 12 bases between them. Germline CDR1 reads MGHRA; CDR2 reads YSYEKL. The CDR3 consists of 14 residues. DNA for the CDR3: TGCGCCAGCAGCCAACCAGGGGCAGTTTACGAGCAGTACTTC. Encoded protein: CASSQPGAVYEQYF.

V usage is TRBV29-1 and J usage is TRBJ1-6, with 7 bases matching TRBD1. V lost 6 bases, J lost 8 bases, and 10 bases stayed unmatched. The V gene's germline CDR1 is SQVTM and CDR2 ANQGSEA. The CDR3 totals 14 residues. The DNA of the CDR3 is TGCAGCGTCCTGGCCGGGACAGATGATTCACCCCTCCACTTT. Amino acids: CSVLAGTDDSPLHF. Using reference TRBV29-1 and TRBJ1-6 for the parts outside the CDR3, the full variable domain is SAVISQKPSRDICQRGTSLTIQCQVDSQVTMMFWYRQQPGQSLTLIATANQGSEATYESGFVIDKFPISRPNLTFSTLTVSNMSPEDSSIYLCSVLAGTDDSPLHFGNGTRLTVT.

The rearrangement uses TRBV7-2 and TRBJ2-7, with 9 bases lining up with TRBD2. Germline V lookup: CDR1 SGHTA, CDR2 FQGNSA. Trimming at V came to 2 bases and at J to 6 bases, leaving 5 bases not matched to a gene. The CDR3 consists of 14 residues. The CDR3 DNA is TGTGCCAGCAGCTTAAGCGGGGGGCCCTTCGAGCAGTACTTC. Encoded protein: CASSLSGGPFEQYF.

The DNA for the CDR3 is TGTGCCAGCAGTGAAAAGGGGGACACTGAAGCTTTCTTT. Its protein product is CASSEKGDTEAFF. The genes are TRBV2 and TRBJ1-1; the D gene is possibly TRBD1 (6 bases). Germline loops: CDR1 SNHLY, CDR2 FYNNEI. V shed 2 bases and J shed 3 bases, with 7 bases lying between them. The CDR3 has 13 residues.

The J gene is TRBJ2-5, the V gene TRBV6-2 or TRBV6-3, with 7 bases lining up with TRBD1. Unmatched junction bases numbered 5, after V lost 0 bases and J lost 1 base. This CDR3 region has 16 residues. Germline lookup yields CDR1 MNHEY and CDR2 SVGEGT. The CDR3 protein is CASSYSTGTVQETQYF. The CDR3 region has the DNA TGTGCCAGCAGTTACTCGACCGGGACAGTCCAAGAGACCCAGTACTTC.

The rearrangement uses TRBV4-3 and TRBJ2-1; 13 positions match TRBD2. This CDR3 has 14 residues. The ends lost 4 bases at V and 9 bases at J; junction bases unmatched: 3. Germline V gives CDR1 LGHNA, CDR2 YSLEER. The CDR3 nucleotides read TGCGCCAGCAGCCGGACTAGCGGGGGCGGTGAGCAGTTCTTC. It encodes CASSRTSGGGEQFF.

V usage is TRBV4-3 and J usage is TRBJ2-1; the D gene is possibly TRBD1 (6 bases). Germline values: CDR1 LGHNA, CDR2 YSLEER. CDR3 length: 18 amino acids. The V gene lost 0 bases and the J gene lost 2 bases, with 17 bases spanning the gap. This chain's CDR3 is CASSQDPGQPNPYNEQFF. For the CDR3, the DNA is TGCGCCAGCAGCCAAGACCCCGGACAGCCAAACCCCTACAATGAGCAGTTCTTC.

CDR3 sequence reads: CASNSMGGEYEQYF. For the CDR3, the DNA is TGTGCCAGCAACTCGATGGGGGGGGAATACGAGCAGTACTTC. The chain is built from TRBV6-5 and TRBJ2-7, with TRBD2 identical over 7 bases. V shed 7 bases and J 4 bases; nucleotides not matched to a gene: 10. Per germline, CDR1 MNHEY and CDR2 SVGAGI. The CDR3 has 14 amino acids.

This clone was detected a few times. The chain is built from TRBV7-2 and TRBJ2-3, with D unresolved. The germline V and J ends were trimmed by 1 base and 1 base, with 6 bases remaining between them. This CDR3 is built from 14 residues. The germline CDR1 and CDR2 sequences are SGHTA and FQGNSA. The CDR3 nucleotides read TGTGCCAGCAGCTTAGTAAGCCGCACAGATACGCAGTATTTT. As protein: CASSLVSRTDTQYF.

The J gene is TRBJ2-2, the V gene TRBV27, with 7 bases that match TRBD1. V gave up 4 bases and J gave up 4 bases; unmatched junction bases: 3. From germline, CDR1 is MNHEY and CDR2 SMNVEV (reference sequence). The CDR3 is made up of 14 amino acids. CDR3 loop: CASSSTGSTGELFF. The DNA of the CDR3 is TGTGCCAGCAGTTCGACAGGGAGCACCGGGGAGCTGTTTTTT.

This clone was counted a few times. CDR3 DNA sequence: TGTGCCAGCAGCTACCGGACAGGGGGTGAAACTAATGAAAAACTGTTTTTT. This codes for CASSYRTGGETNEKLFF. The chain has TRBV5-5 and TRBJ1-4, with 10 bases aligning to TRBD1. This CDR3 has 17 residues. J was trimmed by 1 base and V by 3 bases; bases with no gene match: 6. The germline V gene has CDR1 SGHKS and CDR2 YYEKEE (reference sequence).

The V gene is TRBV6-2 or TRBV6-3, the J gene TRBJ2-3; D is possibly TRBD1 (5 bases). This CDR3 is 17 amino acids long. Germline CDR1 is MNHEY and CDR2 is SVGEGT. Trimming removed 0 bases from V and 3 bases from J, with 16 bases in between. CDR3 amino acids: CASSYSVEDTSTDTQYF. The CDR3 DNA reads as TGTGCCAGCAGTTACTCAGTAGAGGACACCTCAACAGATACGCAGTATTTT.

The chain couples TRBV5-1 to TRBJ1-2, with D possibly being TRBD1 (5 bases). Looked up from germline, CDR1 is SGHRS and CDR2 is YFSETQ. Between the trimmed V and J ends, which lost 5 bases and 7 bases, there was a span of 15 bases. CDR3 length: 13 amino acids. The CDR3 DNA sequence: TGCGCCAGCAGAACCATACAGGATGGTGGCTACACCTTC. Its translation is CASRTIQDGGYTF.

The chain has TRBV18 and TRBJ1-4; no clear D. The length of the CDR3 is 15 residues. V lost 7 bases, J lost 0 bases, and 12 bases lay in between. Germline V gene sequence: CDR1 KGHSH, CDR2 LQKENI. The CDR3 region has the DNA TGTGCCAGCTTCCTAACCTTTGCAACTAATGAAAAACTGTTTTTT. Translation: CASFLTFATNEKLFF. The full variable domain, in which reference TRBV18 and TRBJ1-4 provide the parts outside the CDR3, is NAGVMQNPRHLVRRRGQEARLRCSPMKGHSHVYWYRQLPEEGLKFMVYLQKENIIDESGMPKERFSAEFPKEGPSILRIQQVVRGDSAAYFCASFLTFATNEKLFFGSGTQLSVL.

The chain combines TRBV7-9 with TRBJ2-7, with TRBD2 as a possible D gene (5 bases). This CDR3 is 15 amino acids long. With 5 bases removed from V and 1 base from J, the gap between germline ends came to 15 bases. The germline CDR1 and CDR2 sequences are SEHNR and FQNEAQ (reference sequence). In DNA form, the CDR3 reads TGTGCCAGCAGCCACGTCACGGGGAAGTCCTACGAGCAGTACTTC. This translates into CASSHVTGKSYEQYF.

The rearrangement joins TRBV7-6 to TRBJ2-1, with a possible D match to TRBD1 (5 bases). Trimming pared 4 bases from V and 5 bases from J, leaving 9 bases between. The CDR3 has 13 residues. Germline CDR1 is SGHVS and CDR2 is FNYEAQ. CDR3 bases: TGTGCCAGCAGCTCCAGGGCAGACAATGAGCAGTTCTTC. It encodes CASSSRADNEQFF.

The CDR3: CASSADRGNSPLHF. DNA of the CDR3: TGTGCCAGCAGTGCGGACAGGGGTAATTCACCCCTCCACTTT. The V and J genes are TRBV6-2 or TRBV6-3 and TRBJ1-6; 9 bases are shared with TRBD1. Per germline, CDR1 MNHEY and CDR2 SVGEGT. J was trimmed by 6 bases and V by 5 bases; bases with no gene match: 2. The CDR3 spans 14 residues.

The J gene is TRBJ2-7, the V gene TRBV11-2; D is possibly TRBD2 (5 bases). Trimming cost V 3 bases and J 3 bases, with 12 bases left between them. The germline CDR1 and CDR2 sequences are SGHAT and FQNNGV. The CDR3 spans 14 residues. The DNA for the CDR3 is TGTGCCAGCAGCTTGGGTTCGGGGAGCTACGAGCAGTACTTC. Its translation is CASSLGSGSYEQYF.

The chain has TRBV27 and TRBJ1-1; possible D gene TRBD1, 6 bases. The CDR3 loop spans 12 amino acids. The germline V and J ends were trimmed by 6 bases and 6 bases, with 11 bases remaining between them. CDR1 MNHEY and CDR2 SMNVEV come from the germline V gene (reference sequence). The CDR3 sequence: CASSSQGAEAFF. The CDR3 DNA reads TGTGCCAGCAGCTCACAGGGTGCTGAAGCTTTCTTT.

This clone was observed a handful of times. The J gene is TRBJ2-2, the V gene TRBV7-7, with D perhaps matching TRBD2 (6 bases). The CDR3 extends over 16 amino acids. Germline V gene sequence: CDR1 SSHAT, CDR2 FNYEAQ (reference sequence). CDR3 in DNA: TGTGCTAGCCATATGGGGCCCCCCGGGAGCACCGGGGAGCTGTTTTTT. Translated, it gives CASHMGPPGSTGELFF.

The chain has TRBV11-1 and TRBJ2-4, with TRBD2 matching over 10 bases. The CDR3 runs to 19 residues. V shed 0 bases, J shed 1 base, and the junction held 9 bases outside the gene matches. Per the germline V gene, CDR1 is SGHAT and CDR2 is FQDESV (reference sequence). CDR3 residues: CASSLALLAGSQAKNIQYF. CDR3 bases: TGTGCCAGCAGCTTAGCGTTACTAGCGGGGAGTCAGGCCAAAAACATTCAGTACTTC.

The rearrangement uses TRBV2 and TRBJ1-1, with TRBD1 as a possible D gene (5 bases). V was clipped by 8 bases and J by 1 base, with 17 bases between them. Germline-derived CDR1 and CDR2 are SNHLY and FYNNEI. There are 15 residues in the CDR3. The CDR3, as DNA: TGTGCCAGCCCCTATTCGACAGTTCAGAACACTGAAGCTTTCTTT. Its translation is CASPYSTVQNTEAFF. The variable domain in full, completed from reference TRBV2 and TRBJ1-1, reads EPEVTQTPSHQVTQMGQEVILRCVPISNHLYFYWYRQILGQKVEFLVSFYNNEISEKSEIFDDQFSVERPDGSNFTLKIRSTKLEDSAMYFCASPYSTVQNTEAFFGQGTRLTVV.